The clone carrying this T cell receptor (beta chain) was detected a few times. Its antigen is still unknown. Isolated RNA was reverse transcribed in full, so expressed TCRB transcripts were sequenced. Profiled with immunoSEQ multiplex PCR; TCRdb holds only in-frame clones, not every one. The table lists about 130,000 clones, about a tenth of them singletons, with about 0.61% in the top ten. The data were taken from a study of beta chain features in type 1 diabetes. Overall study findings and caveats: VDJ junctions sequenced from type 1 diabetes patients showed fewer insertions and more deletions. Among patients, naive, central memory and Treg TCRB repertoires appeared more similar than among healthy donors.

The V end was cut by 7 bases, the J end by 2 bases, with 15 bases between. The CDR3 length is 14 residues. Germline V gives CDR1 SGHTA, CDR2 FQGNSA. The clonotype comes from a man between 18 and 35 years old in good health. Sequences were obtained from central memory CD4+ T cells from blood. The V call is TRBV7-2, the J call TRBJ2-7, with a possible D match to TRBD2 (7 bases). For the CDR3, the DNA is TGTGCCAGCACCCCGGGGAGGGGGGCCTACGAGCAGTACTTC. Amino acid sequence: CASTPGRGAYEQYF.